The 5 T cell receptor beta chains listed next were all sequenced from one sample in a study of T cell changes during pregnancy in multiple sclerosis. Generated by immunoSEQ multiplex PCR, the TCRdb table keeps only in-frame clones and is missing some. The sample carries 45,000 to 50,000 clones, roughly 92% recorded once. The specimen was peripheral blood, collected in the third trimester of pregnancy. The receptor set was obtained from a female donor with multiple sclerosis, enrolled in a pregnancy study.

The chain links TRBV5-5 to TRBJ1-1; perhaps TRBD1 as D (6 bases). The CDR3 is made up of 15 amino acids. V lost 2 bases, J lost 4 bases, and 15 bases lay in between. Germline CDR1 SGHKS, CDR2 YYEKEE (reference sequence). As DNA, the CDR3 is TGTGCCAGCAGCTTTGGGGGCCCGGGGTTCACTGAAGCTTTCTTT. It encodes CASSFGGPGFTEAFF.

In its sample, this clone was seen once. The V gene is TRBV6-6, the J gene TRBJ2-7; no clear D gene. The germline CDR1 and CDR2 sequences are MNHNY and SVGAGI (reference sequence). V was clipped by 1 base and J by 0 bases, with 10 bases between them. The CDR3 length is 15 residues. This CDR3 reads CASSYFLQNSYEQYF. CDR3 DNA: TGTGCCAGCAGTTACTTTTTACAGAACTCCTACGAGCAGTACTTC.

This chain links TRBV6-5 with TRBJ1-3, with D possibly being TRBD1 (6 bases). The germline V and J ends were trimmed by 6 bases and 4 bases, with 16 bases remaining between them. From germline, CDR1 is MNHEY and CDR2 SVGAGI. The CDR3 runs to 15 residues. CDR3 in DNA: TGTGCCAGCAGCCCCAGGGGTCTGGGAGGAAACACCATATATTTT. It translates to CASSPRGLGGNTIYF.

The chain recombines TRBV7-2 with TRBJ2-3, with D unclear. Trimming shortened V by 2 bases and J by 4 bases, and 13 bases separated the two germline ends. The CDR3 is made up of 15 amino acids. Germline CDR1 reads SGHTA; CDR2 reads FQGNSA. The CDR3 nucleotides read TGTGCCAGCAGCTTAACGGGTAGTCGAGCAGATACGCAGTATTTT. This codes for CASSLTGSRADTQYF.

The CDR3 region is CASSFPTGRNTGELFF. CDR3 nucleotide sequence: TGTGCCAGCAGTTTCCCGACAGGGAGGAACACCGGGGAGCTGTTTTTT. The V and J genes are TRBV27 and TRBJ2-2; 7 bases fit TRBD1. The CDR3 contains 16 residues. After removal of 3 bases from V and 1 base from J, the junction contained 5 bases not matched to a gene. Germline lookup yields CDR1 MNHEY and CDR2 SMNVEV (reference sequence).